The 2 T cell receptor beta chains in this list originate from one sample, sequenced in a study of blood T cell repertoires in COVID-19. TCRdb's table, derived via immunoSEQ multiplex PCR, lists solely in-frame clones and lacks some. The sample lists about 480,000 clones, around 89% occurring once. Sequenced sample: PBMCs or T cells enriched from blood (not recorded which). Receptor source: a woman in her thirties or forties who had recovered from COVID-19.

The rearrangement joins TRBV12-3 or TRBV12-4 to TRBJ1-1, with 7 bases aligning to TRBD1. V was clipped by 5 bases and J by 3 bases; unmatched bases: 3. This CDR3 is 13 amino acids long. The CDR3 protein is CASSLGQYTEAFF. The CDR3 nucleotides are TGTGCCAGCAGTCTGGGACAGTACACTGAAGCTTTCTTT.

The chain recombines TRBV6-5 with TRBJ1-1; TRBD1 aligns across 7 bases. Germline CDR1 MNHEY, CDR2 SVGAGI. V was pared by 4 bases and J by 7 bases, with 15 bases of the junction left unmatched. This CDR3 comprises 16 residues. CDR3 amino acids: CASSFLRDSEHDEAFF. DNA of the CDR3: TGTGCCAGCAGTTTCCTCCGGGACAGTGAACATGATGAAGCTTTCTTT.